One sample yielded the 17 T cell receptor beta chains listed below, sequenced in a study of shared clonotypes between healthy human individuals. Profiled with immunoSEQ multiplex PCR; TCRdb holds only in-frame clones, not every one. The sample lists 1.4 million to 1.5 million clones, around 97% seen once, with approximately 1.1% in the top ten. The sample comprised naive CD4+ T cells sorted from blood. Subset described: CD45RA+ positively selected. The receptors were gathered from a man aged 25-45 years in good health.

The chain is built from TRBV6-5 and TRBJ2-1; D gene uncertain. The V gene's germline CDR1 is MNHEY and CDR2 SVGAGI. Trimming removed 7 bases at V and 0 bases at J, with 13 bases between. CDR3 size: 15 residues. The CDR3 protein is CASTVTQSSYNEQFF. The DNA of the CDR3 is TGTGCCAGCACGGTTACGCAAAGCTCCTACAATGAGCAGTTCTTC.

The CDR3 reads CASHTGQGYGYTF. The DNA for the CDR3 is TGTGCCAGCCATACGGGACAGGGCTATGGCTACACCTTC. The rearrangement joins TRBV28 to TRBJ1-2, with 9 bases identical to TRBD1. The germline V gene has CDR1 MDHEN and CDR2 SYDVKM. The CDR3 length is 13 residues. V lost 8 bases, J lost 4 bases, and 5 bases stayed unmatched.

This sequence joins TRBV6-1 and TRBJ1-2; D unresolved. Trimming left V 1 base short and J 2 bases short, with 5 bases between. Germline lookup yields CDR1 MNHNS and CDR2 SASEGT. This CDR3 contains 13 residues. The CDR3 sequence is CASSEVGNYGYTF. CDR3 coding DNA: TGTGCCAGCAGTGAAGTGGGGAACTATGGCTACACCTTC.

The chain combines TRBV7-2 with TRBJ2-2, with a possible D match to TRBD2 (5 bases). The germline V gene encodes CDR1 SGHTA and CDR2 FQGNSA. The CDR3 spans 16 residues. Trimming left V 5 bases short and J 1 base short, with 14 bases between. CDR3 sequence: CASSKTPSRNTGELFF. DNA for the CDR3: TGTGCCAGCAGCAAGACCCCTAGCCGGAACACCGGGGAGCTGTTTTTT.

The chain employs TRBV11-2 and TRBJ2-7, with D possibly matching TRBD2 (6 bases). The V end lost 5 bases, the J end lost 2 bases, and 13 bases lay between the germline ends. Germline values: CDR1 SGHAT, CDR2 FQNNGV. This CDR3 region has 14 residues. The CDR3 DNA follows: TGTGCCAGCAGCCCCTTGGCGGGACCCTACGAGCAGTACTTC. Its translation: CASSPLAGPYEQYF. Looking up the rest from reference TRBV11-2 and TRBJ2-7 gives the full variable domain: EAGVAQSPRYKIIEKRQSVAFWCNPISGHATLYWYQQILGQGPKLLIQFQNNGVVDDSQLPKDRFSAERLKGVDSTLKIQPAKLEDSAVYLCASSPLAGPYEQYFGPGTRLTVT.

The rearrangement links TRBV7-2 to TRBJ2-7; TRBD2 matches 7 bases. The CDR3 loop spans 19 amino acids. Germline CDR1 is SGHTA and CDR2 is FQGNSA. Losses at the gene ends were 3 bases for V and 0 bases for J; bases not matched to a gene: 17. The CDR3: CASSFFTLGLGSPSYEQYF. CDR3 nucleotide sequence: TGTGCCAGCAGCTTCTTTACCCTTGGACTAGGTAGTCCCTCCTACGAGCAGTACTTC.

This rearrangement joins TRBV4-3 to TRBJ1-1, with 9 bases identical to TRBD1. With 1 base clipped from V and 5 bases from J, the junction kept 8 bases outside the gene matches. Germline V CDR1 and CDR2: LGHNA, YSLEER. This CDR3 spans 16 amino acids. DNA of the CDR3: TGCGCCAGCAGCCAAGCTCTACAGGGGGCGCGAACTGAAGCTTTCTTT. This codes for CASSQALQGARTEAFF.

In nucleotides, the CDR3 is TGTGCCAGCATCCAGGAGGAGGGAAATACGCAGTATTTT. The encoded protein is CASIQEEGNTQYF. The rearrangement uses TRBV2 and TRBJ2-3, with D tentatively TRBD2 (6 bases). V lost 7 bases to trimming and J lost 7 bases, with 15 bases between them. This CDR3 region has 13 residues. The germline gives CDR1 SNHLY, CDR2 FYNNEI.

The chain joins TRBV4-1 to TRBJ2-1, with D possibly TRBD2 on 5 matching bases. Trimming pared 0 bases from V and 2 bases from J, leaving 17 bases between. CDR1 MGHRA and CDR2 YSYEKL come from the germline V gene. The CDR3 is 18 residues long. The CDR3 sequence is CASSQDHPGGRPYNEQFF. The CDR3 DNA is TGCGCCAGCAGCCAAGATCACCCCGGAGGTCGCCCCTACAATGAGCAGTTCTTC.

The rearrangement uses TRBV28 and TRBJ1-4; D unclear. Germline assignment: CDR1 MDHEN and CDR2 SYDVKM. Trimming pared 3 bases from V and 0 bases from J, leaving 2 bases between. This CDR3 is 13 amino acids long. The CDR3 region is CASSFATNEKLFF. CDR3 DNA: TGTGCCAGCAGTTTTGCAACTAATGAAAAACTGTTTTTT.

This chain links TRBV28 with TRBJ2-4, with a weak D call TRBD1 (5 bases). The CDR3 sequence is 14 residues long. Trimming cost V 5 bases and J 16 bases, with 24 bases left between them. The germline V gene has CDR1 MDHEN and CDR2 SYDVKM. The CDR3 sequence: CASSPTPVRAGRYF. The CDR3 region has the DNA TGTGCCAGCAGTCCAACCCCCGTCAGGGCCGGACGCTACTTC.

In DNA form, the CDR3 reads TGTGCCACCACCCGAAAGGGGTCAGCGAACACTGAAGCTTTCTTT. This encodes CATTRKGSANTEAFF. The chain uses TRBV25-1 and TRBJ1-1; D possibly corresponds to TRBD1 (5 bases). Germline loops: CDR1 MGHDK, CDR2 SYGVNS. V lost 10 bases to trimming and J lost 1 base, with 19 bases between them. The CDR3 has 15 amino acids. The full variable domain, with the rest looked up from reference TRBV25-1 and TRBJ1-1, is EADIYQTPRYLVIGTGKKITLECSQTMGHDKMYWYQQDPGMELHLIHYSYGVNSTEKGDLSSESTVSRIRTEHFPLTLESARPSHTSQYLCATTRKGSANTEAFFGQGTRLTVV.

This rearrangement joins TRBV28 to TRBJ2-2; D is perhaps TRBD2 (6 bases). Trimming shortened V by 6 bases and J by 6 bases, and 17 bases separated the two germline ends. The CDR3 extends over 15 amino acids. Looked up from germline, CDR1 is MDHEN and CDR2 is SYDVKM. CDR3 in amino acids: CASSYIGTLAGELFF. In DNA form, the CDR3 reads TGTGCCAGCAGCTATATAGGGACTTTGGCCGGGGAGCTGTTTTTT.

The chain is built from TRBV5-1 and TRBJ2-7, with 8 positions matching TRBD2. The CDR3 runs to 17 residues. Germline V gives CDR1 SGHRS, CDR2 YFSETQ. Trimming cost V 0 bases and J 4 bases; bases outside gene matches: 12. The CDR3 sequence: CASSLVLGREGRYEQYF. The CDR3, as DNA: TGCGCCAGCAGCTTGGTTTTAGGACGGGAGGGCCGTTACGAGCAGTACTTC. The entire variable domain, with the rest obtained from reference TRBV5-1 and TRBJ2-7, is as follows: KAGVTQTPRYLIKTRGQQVTLSCSPISGHRSVSWYQQTPGQGLQFLFEYFSETQRNKGNFPGRFSGRQFSNSRSEMNVSTLELGDSALYLCASSLVLGREGRYEQYFGPGTRLTVT.

Notes on this clone: Additional DNA sequences in this sample encode the identical CDR3. V usage is TRBV5-1 and J usage is TRBJ2-5, with TRBD1 matching over 7 bases. This CDR3 is 14 amino acids long. Germline lookup yields CDR1 SGHRS and CDR2 YFSETQ. The J segment lost 5 bases and the V segment lost 0 bases, leaving 4 bases of the junction unmatched. The CDR3 loop reads CASSLDRGDETQYF. The CDR3 region has the DNA TGCGCCAGCAGCTTGGACAGGGGCGACGAGACCCAGTACTTC.

The chain is built from TRBV10-2 and TRBJ1-1, with unresolved D. Germline lookup yields CDR1 WSHSY and CDR2 SAAADI. There are 14 residues in the CDR3. V was shortened by 5 bases and J by 5 bases, with 15 bases between the two germline ends. In nucleotides, the CDR3 is TGCGCCAGCAGTCCCCTTACCGGGTTAACTGAAGCTTTCTTT. Translating it yields CASSPLTGLTEAFF.

The DNA for the CDR3 is TGTGCCAGCAGTTTTTCCCTGGGGTCCTACAATGAGCAGTTCTTC. This codes for CASSFSLGSYNEQFF. This rearrangement joins TRBV28 to TRBJ2-1, with D uncertain. The CDR3 is 15 residues long. Germline V gene data show CDR1 as MDHEN and CDR2 as SYDVKM. V was cut by 3 bases and J by 1 base, with 10 bases left in between.